What follows describes a single T cell receptor beta chain. Its antigen is still unknown. Base quality data are lacking; no much larger clone is found one base away. The sample originates from a study of cytomegalovirus exposure and HLA in healthy donors (dated by TCRdb to about 2017). Concerning the study at large: According to a later analysis, the 120 or so validation repertoires were produced on the same platform as the 666 repertoires of the first cohort. The study was designed to test whether signatures of past pathogen exposure could be identified by cataloging public T cell receptors. A separate validation cohort of roughly 110 different subjects was used in addition to the approximately 670-subject first cohort. To predict cytomegalovirus infection status, the study combined high-throughput TCR immunosequencing, statistical association of individual TCRs with disease status, and machine learning.

The library was prepared using the immunoSEQ multiplex PCR assay. Under the source paper's analysis protocol: A statistical classification framework was built for diagnosing cytomegalovirus status from the catalog of TCR beta chain sequences. The immuneACCESS repertoire file appears here via TCRdb, limited to in-frame rearrangements. These files lack a portion of the clones; in checked studies, under half of the deficit traces to unresolved V genes, and the cause of the others is not known. The V and J calls and the clone size are those of that table, but D and trimming were determined from the DNA. Within this sample are almost 200,000 clones, with around 80% of them counted one time only. 1% to 1.5% of the sample is in the top ten clones. Donors formed part of the validation cohort, which comprised 120 subjects and was distinct from the first cohort of roughly 600 subjects. Summary of the overall study and its limitations: While some public TCRs were present in many individuals, most TCR sequences turned up only very rarely across donors. Subsequent analysis determined that TCRs grouped into clusters in the first cohort also showed a tendency toward co-occurrence across the roughly 120 validation repertoires, and approximately 93% of cluster scores exceeded 0. The study gave a list of about 150 TCR beta chains associated with cytomegalovirus. Three of the identified cytomegalovirus-associated TCR beta chains were confirmed in vitro to be specific for cytomegalovirus antigens. It was suggested by the authors that the approach could potentially be generalized to other disease states and immunological phenotypes. A later analysis had no HLA typing for the validation cohort, so co-occurrence there was scored across all 110 or so repertoires. Cytomegalovirus status was reported to be diagnosed by the classifier with high specificity and sensitivity in both the original and validation cohorts.

Trimming at the junction amounts to 2 bases on V and 5 bases on J, and the germline ends lie 15 bases apart. The CDR3 has 15 amino acids, counting the end cysteine and phenylalanine. The only DNA kept is the CDR3, 45 bases in frame from the first base. The germline V gene (reference sequence) sets CDR1 to LNHNV and CDR2 to YYDKDF. Sample: PBMCs. The V and J segments used are TRBV15 and TRBJ1-1; perhaps TRBD1 is the D gene, with 5 bases matching. The TCR sequence derives from a woman aged 25 to 45 in good health and CMV-seronegative. The DNA is as follows: TGTGCCACCAGCAGATCAGGGAGGGTTCGGACTGAAGCTTTCTTT. Translated, it reads CATSRSGRVRTEAFF.